Listed here is a single T cell receptor (beta chain). The antigen remains undetermined. This sample was included in a study of lymphopenia after photon versus proton radiotherapy. Using immunoSEQ multiplex PCR, the repertoire was profiled, and TCRdb retains in-frame clones only, with some absent. The sample has over 40,000 clones, 92% seen once. General observations from the study: Photon-treated patients lost naive T cells and TCR diversity; proton-treated stayed stable.

CDR1 is LGHNA and CDR2 is YNFKEQ in the germline V gene. The CDR3 is 16 amino acids. Losses at the gene ends were 3 bases for V and 2 bases for J; bases not matched to a gene: 8. The material sequenced was peripheral blood, taken from a patient treated with photon-based radiotherapy. The V call is TRBV4-2, the J call TRBJ2-7; 9 bases map to TRBD2. The clonotype originates from a woman aged 40 to 49 with cholangiocarcinoma. CDR3 DNA: TGTGCCAGCAGCCAGGAAACTAGCGGGTTAACCTACGAGCAGTACTTC. Translated, it gives CASSQETSGLTYEQYF.